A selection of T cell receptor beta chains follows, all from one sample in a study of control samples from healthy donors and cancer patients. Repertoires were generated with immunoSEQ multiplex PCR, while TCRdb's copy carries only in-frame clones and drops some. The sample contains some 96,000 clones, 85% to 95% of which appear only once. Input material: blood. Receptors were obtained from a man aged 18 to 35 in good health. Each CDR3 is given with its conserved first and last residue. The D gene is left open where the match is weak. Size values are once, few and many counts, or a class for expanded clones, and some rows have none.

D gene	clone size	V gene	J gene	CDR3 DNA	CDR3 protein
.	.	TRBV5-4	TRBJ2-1	TGTGCCAGCAGCGGGGGCCCGGGGGATGAGCAGTTCTTC	CASSGGPGDEQFF
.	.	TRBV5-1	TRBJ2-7	TGCGCCAGCAGCAGGGGACGCGTGTACGAGCAGTACTTC	CASSRGRVYEQYF
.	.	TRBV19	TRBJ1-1	TGTGCCAGTAGTATTGCTTCAAGGGGAGTTGAAGCTTTCTTT	CASSIASRGVEAFF
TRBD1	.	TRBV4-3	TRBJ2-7	TGCGCCAGCAGCCAAGGTGGGTCAGGGGGCATCTACGAGCAGTACTTC	CASSQGGSGGIYEQYF
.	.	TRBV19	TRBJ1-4	TGTGCCAGTAAGACTTCCCCTAATGAAAAACTGTTTTTT	CASKTSPNEKLFF
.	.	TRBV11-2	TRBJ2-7	TGTGCCAGCAGCTTTTCTCCGTCCTACGAGCAGTACTTC	CASSFSPSYEQYF
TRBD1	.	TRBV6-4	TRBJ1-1	TGTGCCAGCAGCGCCTCTGAGACAGGGAATGAAGCTTTCTTT	CASSASETGNEAFF
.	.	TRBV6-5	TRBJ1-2	TGTGCCAGCAGTTACTCGACGGGGACCACGGGTGGCTACACCTTC	CASSYSTGTTGGYTF
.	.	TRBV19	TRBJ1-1	TGTGCCAGTAGTATCACGGCGAACACTGAAGCTTTCTTT	CASSITANTEAFF
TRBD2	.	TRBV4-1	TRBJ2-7	TGCGCCAGCAGGGCACGACTAGCGGGGGGTTACGAGCAGTACTTC	CASRARLAGGYEQYF
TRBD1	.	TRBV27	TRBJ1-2	TGTGCCAGCAGCCAGACGCGGACAGGGAACTATGGCTACACCTTC	CASSQTRTGNYGYTF
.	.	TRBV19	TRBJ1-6	TGTGCCAGTAGTATGACGGTGAGCTCCTATAATTCACCCCTCCACTTT	CASSMTVSSYNSPLHF
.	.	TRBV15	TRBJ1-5	TGTGCCACCAGCAGATACAGGCATAGCAATCAGCCCCAGCATTTT	CATSRYRHSNQPQHF
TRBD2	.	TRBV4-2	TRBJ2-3	TGTGCCAGCAGGGTCCGGGCGGGAGAATTTATGGGAGATACGCAGTATTTT	CASRVRAGEFMGDTQYF
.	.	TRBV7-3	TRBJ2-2	TGTGCCAGCAGCTTAAACCAGGGCGTCACCGGGGAGCTGTTTTTT	CASSLNQGVTGELFF
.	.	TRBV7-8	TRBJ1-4	TGTGCCAGCCAAGAATATAATAATGAAAAACTGTTTTTT	CASQEYNNEKLFF
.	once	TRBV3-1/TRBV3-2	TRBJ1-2	TGTGCCAGCAGCCGAGAGGACAGCCTCTATGGCTACACCTTC	CASSREDSLYGYTF
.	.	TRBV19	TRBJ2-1	TGTGCCAGTAGTCCTACTCGAAACTCCTACAATGAGCAGTTCTTC	CASSPTRNSYNEQFF
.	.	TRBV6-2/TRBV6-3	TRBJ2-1	TGTGCCAGCAGTTACTCGGAGGGGTACAATGAGCAGTTCTTC	CASSYSEGYNEQFF
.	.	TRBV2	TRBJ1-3	TGTGCCAGCAGTGAAATCGTTAAGGGGGCTGGAAACACCATATATTTT	CASSEIVKGAGNTIYF
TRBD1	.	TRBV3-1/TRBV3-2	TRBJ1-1	TGTGCCAGCAGCTCCCGGGACAGGAACACTGAAGCTTTCTTT	CASSSRDRNTEAFF
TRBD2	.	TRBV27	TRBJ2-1	TGTGCCAGCAGTCCCCAACCTCTAGCGGGGAGCTCCTACAATGAGCAGTTCTTC	CASSPQPLAGSSYNEQFF
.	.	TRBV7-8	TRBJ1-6	TGTGCCAGCAGCTTATATGGGGGTAATTCACCCCTCCACTTT	CASSLYGGNSPLHF
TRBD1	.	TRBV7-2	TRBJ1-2	TGTGCCAGCAGTAACAGGGGGTCGAACTATGGCTACACCTTC	CASSNRGSNYGYTF
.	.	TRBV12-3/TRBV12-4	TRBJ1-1	TGTGCCAGCAGCTCACTCGGGACAGAAGCTTTCTTT	CASSSLGTEAFF
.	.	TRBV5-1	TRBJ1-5	TGCGCCAGCAGCTTGGACGGCCGCAATCAGCCCCAGCATTTT	CASSLDGRNQPQHF
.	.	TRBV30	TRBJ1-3	TGTGCCTGGAGTGTACGAGGGTCTGGAAACACCATATATTTT	CAWSVRGSGNTIYF
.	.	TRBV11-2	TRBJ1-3	TGTGCCAGCAGCTTACAGGGGTCCCCTGGAAACACCATATATTTT	CASSLQGSPGNTIYF
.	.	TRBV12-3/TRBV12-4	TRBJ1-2	TGTGCCAGCAGAAAAGGGACTAACTATGGCTACACCTTC	CASRKGTNYGYTF
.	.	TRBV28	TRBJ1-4	TGTGCCAGCAGCCCGGAGGACGGCGTTGGTGAAAAACTGTTTTTT	CASSPEDGVGEKLFF
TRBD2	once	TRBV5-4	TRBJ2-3	TGTGCCAGCAGCTCCGGGACTAGCGGGAGGGCGGGTACGCAGTATTTT	CASSSGTSGRAGTQYF
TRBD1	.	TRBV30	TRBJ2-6	TGTGCCAGGGACAGAGGATACTCTGGGGCCAACGTCCTGACTTTC	CARDRGYSGANVLTF
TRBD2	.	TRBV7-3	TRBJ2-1	TGTGCCAGCAGCTCCACCTCGGGAAGCGGGAGCTACAATGAGCAGTTCTTC	CASSSTSGSGSYNEQFF
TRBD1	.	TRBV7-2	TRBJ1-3	TGTGCCAGCAGTTCCCAACAGGGGATCGGCTCTGGAAACACCATATATTTT	CASSSQQGIGSGNTIYF
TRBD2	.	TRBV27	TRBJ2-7	TGTGCCAGCAGTTTTAGCGGGAGCGAGCAGTACTTC	CASSFSGSEQYF
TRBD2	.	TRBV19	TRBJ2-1	TGTGCCAGTAGTATAGTTGGCGGGACTAGCGGGACCGCGGGCAATGAGCAGTTCTTC	CASSIVGGTSGTAGNEQFF
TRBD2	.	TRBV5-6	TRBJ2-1	TGTGCCAGCAGCTGGGGACTAGCGGGGACCAATGAGCAGTTCTTC	CASSWGLAGTNEQFF
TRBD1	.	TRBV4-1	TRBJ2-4	TGCGCCAGCAGCTCCGGGACAGAAAACATTCAGTACTTC	CASSSGTENIQYF
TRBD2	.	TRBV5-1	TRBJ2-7	TGCGCCAGCAGCTTGGGGGGTAGCGGGAGCTCTCTCTACGAGCAGTACTTC	CASSLGGSGSSLYEQYF
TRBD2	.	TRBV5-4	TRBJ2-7	TGTGCCAGCAGCTCAGGACTAGCGGGGGGGCGCGAGCAGTACTTC	CASSSGLAGGREQYF
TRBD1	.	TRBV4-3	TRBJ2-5	TGCGCCAGCAGCCAAGGGGCAGGGGGCCGAGAGACCCAGTACTTC	CASSQGAGGRETQYF
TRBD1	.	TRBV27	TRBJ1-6	TGTGCCAGCAGTTTAAGGGACAGGGTCAATTCACCCCTCCACTTT	CASSLRDRVNSPLHF
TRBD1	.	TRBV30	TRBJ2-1	TGTGCCTGGAGCCACAGGGGTCTCTACAATGAGCAGTTCTTC	CAWSHRGLYNEQFF
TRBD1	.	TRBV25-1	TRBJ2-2	TGTGCCAGCAGTGGAAGGGGACAGGGCCCCGGGGAGCTGTTTTTT	CASSGRGQGPGELFF
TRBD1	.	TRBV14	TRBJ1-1	TGTGCCAGCAGCCAAAAAGACAGGGGGGTCTCTGAAGCTTTCTTT	CASSQKDRGVSEAFF
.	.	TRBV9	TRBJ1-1	TGTGCCAGCAGCGCCGACAGACTGAACACTGAAGCTTTCTTT	CASSADRLNTEAFF
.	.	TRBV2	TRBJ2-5	TGTGCCAGCACGGAGACTACCGAGACCCAGTACTTC	CASTETTETQYF
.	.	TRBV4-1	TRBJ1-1	TGCGCCAGCAGCCAAGGCCAGGGCACTGAAGCTTTCTTT	CASSQGQGTEAFF
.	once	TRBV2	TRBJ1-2	TGTGCCAGCAGTGAATTCCCGGAAGTTAACTATGGCTACACCTTC	CASSEFPEVNYGYTF
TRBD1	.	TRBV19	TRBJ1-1	TGTGCCAGTAGTCGGACAGGGATGTTACGCGTGAACACTGAAGCTTTCTTT	CASSRTGMLRVNTEAFF
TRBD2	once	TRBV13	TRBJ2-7	TGTGCCAGCCTTCTAGCGGGGGTGCGTTACGAGCAGTACTTC	CASLLAGVRYEQYF
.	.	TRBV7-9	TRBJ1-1	TGTGCCAGCAGCTTAGTGGGATTTGGAACTGAAGCTTTCTTT	CASSLVGFGTEAFF
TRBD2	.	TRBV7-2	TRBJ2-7	TGTGCCAGCAGCCCCAGTGGTCTAGCGGGGGTAGGGGAGCAGTACTTC	CASSPSGLAGVGEQYF